This T cell receptor (beta chain) was sequenced during a study of vaccination and CD4 T cells after COVID-19. Comment on this clonotype: Its specificity is unknown.

Once obtained from cultured CD4+ T cells, the DNA was sequenced using the Oncomine TCR Beta short-read assay. From CD4+ T cells that had been cultured, genomic DNA was extracted. TCRdb redid the calling of the PCR reads with MiXCR, one entry per CDR3 protein. The sample has 4,000 to 6,000 distinct CDR3 sequences, roughly 47% seen once; the top ten hold 44%. Documented treatment: approximately 9-day PBMC culture with coronavirus spike peptide pools or control peptides (ViraFEST assay). The sequencing here drew on CD4+ T cells from blood, cultured in vitro, taken after SARS-CoV-2 vaccination. The TCR was taken from a human donor who had recovered from COVID-19.

The CDR3 DNA reads as TGTGCCAGCAGATCCCCCGGGACAGCGTTTTCTGGTGAAGAAGGAGCTTTCTTT. This gives the protein CASRSPGTAFSGEEGAFF. The genes are TRBV28 and TRBJ1-1; 7 bases are shared with TRBD1. CDR1 is MDHEN and CDR2 is SYDVKM in the germline V gene. V was pared by 6 bases and J by 10 bases, with 26 bases of the junction left unmatched. The CDR3 runs to 18 residues.